These T cell receptor beta chains were read from a single sample in a study of blood T cell repertoires in COVID-19. Clones were sequenced by immunoSEQ multiplex PCR, and TCRdb holds only the in-frame ones, with some missing. Of fewer than 90,000 clones in the sample, over 70% were seen once. The sequenced material came from peripheral blood. The origin of the receptors is a woman aged 45-65 years with acute or convalescent COVID-19. CDR3s include the opening cysteine and the closing phenylalanine or tryptophan. D genes are given only for firm matches. The size entry is marked missing in some rows and otherwise reads once, few, many or a size class.

v_call	clone_size	d_call	j_call	cdr3_aa	cdr3_nt
TRBV6-1	.	.	TRBJ1-6	CASSEAVASSYNSPLHF	TGTGCCAGCAGTGAAGCGGTAGCTAGCTCCTATAATTCACCCCTCCACTTT
TRBV7-8	.	.	TRBJ2-7	CASSPSSYEQYF	TGTGCCAGCAGCCCCAGCTCCTACGAGCAGTACTTC
TRBV28	.	.	TRBJ2-7	CASSSPGSSYEQYF	TGTGCCAGCAGTTCCCCGGGAAGTTCCTACGAGCAGTACTTC
TRBV27	.	TRBD1	TRBJ1-5	CASSLYRGGQPQHF	TGTGCCAGCAGTTTATACAGGGGAGGACAGCCCCAGCATTTT
TRBV7-9	.	TRBD1	TRBJ2-4	CASTGTGGKNIQYF	TGTGCCAGCACCGGGACAGGGGGCAAAAACATTCAGTACTTC
TRBV28	.	TRBD1	TRBJ1-4	CASSQSTGGGGNEKLFF	TGTGCCAGCAGTCAATCGACAGGGGGCGGTGGTAATGAAAAACTGTTTTTT
TRBV4-1	.	.	TRBJ1-2	CASSQGAFYGYTF	TGCGCCAGCAGCCAAGGGGCTTTCTATGGCTACACCTTC
TRBV10-3	.	TRBD1	TRBJ1-3	CAIKGQEGLAGNTIYF	TGTGCCATCAAAGGACAGGAGGGACTAGCTGGAAACACCATATATTTT
TRBV6-6	.	.	TRBJ2-7	CASSPGPGEQYF	TGTGCCAGCAGTCCAGGCCCAGGGGAGCAGTACTTC
TRBV6-5	.	TRBD2	TRBJ2-7	CASSIGTSGGYEQYF	TGTGCCAGCAGTATAGGGACTAGCGGGGGTTACGAGCAGTACTTC
TRBV19	few	.	TRBJ2-6	CASSIFSGSGANVLTF	TGTGCCAGTAGTATTTTCAGCGGGTCCGGGGCCAACGTCCTGACTTTC
TRBV6-5	.	TRBD2	TRBJ2-3	CASSYGGADTQYF	TGTGCCAGCAGTTACGGGGGGGCAGATACGCAGTATTTT
TRBV6-6	.	.	TRBJ2-2	CASNQGGTGELFF	TGTGCCAGCAACCAGGGGGGCACCGGGGAGCTGTTTTTT
TRBV6-2/TRBV6-3	once	TRBD1	TRBJ1-5	CASSYEGTGSQPQHF	TGTGCCAGCAGTTACGAAGGGACAGGGAGTCAGCCCCAGCATTTT
TRBV3-1/TRBV3-2	.	.	TRBJ1-2	CASSQGSWEGYTF	TGTGCCAGCAGCCAGGGCAGTTGGGAGGGCTACACCTTC
TRBV28	.	TRBD1	TRBJ2-5	CASSRGTGGQETQYF	TGTGCCAGCAGTCGAGGGACAGGGGGCCAAGAGACCCAGTACTTC
TRBV29-1	.	TRBD2	TRBJ2-7	CSVGLATTEQYF	TGCAGCGTTGGACTAGCGACTACCGAGCAGTACTTC
TRBV3-1/TRBV3-2	once	.	TRBJ2-6	CASSRSDQGQVSGANVLTF	TGTGCCAGCAGCCGGAGCGACCAGGGGCAGGTGTCTGGGGCCAACGTCCTGACTTTC
TRBV3-1/TRBV3-2	.	.	TRBJ1-2	CASSQKGTRGNYGYTF	TGTGCCAGCAGCCAAAAAGGAACCAGGGGAAACTATGGCTACACCTTC
TRBV4-2	.	TRBD1	TRBJ2-5	CASSQAPGTVQETQYF	TGTGCCAGCAGCCAAGCCCCCGGGACAGTACAAGAGACCCAGTACTTC
TRBV7-9	few	.	TRBJ2-2	CASSPRGASTGELFF	TGTGCCAGCAGCCCCCGGGGAGCCAGCACCGGGGAGCTGTTTTTT
TRBV29-1	few	.	TRBJ1-1	CSAYSGTLNTEAFF	TGCAGCGCCTACTCCGGGACATTGAACACTGAAGCTTTCTTT
TRBV27	few	.	TRBJ1-3	CASSHRSSGNTIYF	TGTGCCAGCAGTCACAGAAGTTCGGGAAACACCATATATTTT
TRBV12-5	.	.	TRBJ1-1	CASARLQGSNTEAFF	TGTGCTAGTGCCCGCTTACAGGGTTCAAACACTGAAGCTTTCTTT
TRBV6-4	.	TRBD1	TRBJ1-5	CASSDGSDRGPDSNQPQHF	TGTGCCAGCAGTGACGGGTCGGACAGGGGGCCCGATAGCAATCAGCCCCAGCATTTT
TRBV12-3/TRBV12-4	.	TRBD1	TRBJ2-7	CASRRQGVYEQYF	TGTGCCAGCAGAAGACAGGGGGTTTACGAGCAGTACTTC
TRBV18	.	.	TRBJ1-4	CASSPSTNEKLFF	TGTGCCAGCTCACCCTCAACTAATGAAAAACTGTTTTTT
TRBV9	.	TRBD1	TRBJ1-1	CASSGQGGMNTEAFF	TGTGCCAGCAGCGGACAGGGGGGCATGAACACTGAAGCTTTCTTT
TRBV3-1/TRBV3-2	.	.	TRBJ1-1	CASRPEGYRLNTEAFF	TGTGCCAGCAGACCCGAAGGTTACAGACTGAACACTGAAGCTTTCTTT
TRBV5-1	few	.	TRBJ2-2	CASRKLANTGELFF	TGCGCCAGCAGAAAACTAGCGAACACCGGGGAGCTGTTTTTT
TRBV3-1/TRBV3-2	few	TRBD1	TRBJ2-7	CASSQHPGQYYEQYF	TGTGCCAGCAGCCAGCACCCGGGACAGTACTACGAGCAGTACTTC
TRBV7-3	.	TRBD1	TRBJ2-1	CASSLGQSYNEQFF	TGTGCCAGCAGCTTGGGACAGAGCTACAATGAGCAGTTCTTC
TRBV11-1	.	.	TRBJ1-4	CASSIPGGSKLFF	TGTGCCAGCAGCATCCCCGGAGGGAGCAAACTGTTTTTT
TRBV27	once	.	TRBJ1-6	CASSLMGAGSYNSPLHF	TGTGCCAGCAGTTTAATGGGGGCAGGCTCCTATAATTCACCCCTCCACTTT
TRBV7-2	.	TRBD2	TRBJ2-5	CASSLKTSGAGETQYF	TGTGCCAGCAGCTTAAAGACTAGCGGGGCGGGGGAGACCCAGTACTTC
TRBV6-2/TRBV6-3	.	.	TRBJ1-2	CASSYSRIEGYTF	TGTGCCAGCAGTTACTCGAGAATTGAGGGCTACACCTTC
TRBV5-1	.	TRBD1	TRBJ1-1	CASSLVTGTEAFF	TGCGCCAGCAGCTTGGTGACAGGGACTGAAGCTTTCTTT
TRBV6-5	.	.	TRBJ2-3	CASSYSMEGTTDTQYF	TGTGCCAGCAGTTACTCGATGGAGGGCACTACGGATACGCAGTATTTT
TRBV5-1	.	.	TRBJ2-7	CASSWTAIGDEQYF	TGCGCCAGCAGCTGGACAGCTATAGGGGACGAGCAGTACTTC
TRBV30	.	TRBD1	TRBJ1-2	CACGFAGTGEGYTF	TGTGCCTGCGGGTTCGCCGGGACAGGGGAAGGCTACACCTTC
TRBV5-1	.	TRBD1	TRBJ2-1	CASSLPGTGNDEQFF	TGCGCCAGCAGCTTACCCGGGACAGGGAACGATGAGCAGTTCTTC
TRBV7-8	.	.	TRBJ2-1	CASSLGRGVSSYNEQFF	TGTGCCAGCAGCTTAGGCAGGGGGGTGAGCTCCTACAATGAGCAGTTCTTC
TRBV7-8	.	.	TRBJ1-1	CASSPGGENTEAFF	TGTGCCAGCAGCCCCGGAGGGGAGAACACTGAAGCTTTCTTT
TRBV6-1	.	.	TRBJ2-4	CASSEGTGMNIQYF	TGTGCCAGCAGTGAAGGGACCGGGATGAACATTCAGTACTTC
TRBV10-3	.	TRBD1	TRBJ2-2	CAISPDRGGRELFF	TGTGCCATCAGCCCGGACAGGGGGGGACGGGAGCTGTTTTTT
TRBV7-9	.	.	TRBJ2-5	CASSMQETQYF	TGTGCCAGCAGCATGCAGGAGACCCAGTACTTC
TRBV10-3	.	TRBD1	TRBJ1-1	CAIGTGVRDTEAFF	TGTGCCATCGGTACAGGGGTGCGGGACACTGAAGCTTTCTTT
TRBV6-5	.	.	TRBJ1-5	CATSPGISNQPQHF	TGTGCCACCTCCCCAGGTATCAGCAATCAGCCCCAGCATTTT
TRBV29-1	.	TRBD1	TRBJ2-7	CSVVRDSPYEQYF	TGCAGCGTAGTTCGGGACAGCCCCTACGAGCAGTACTTC
TRBV7-3	.	.	TRBJ1-1	CASSSDGGSEAFF	TGTGCCAGCAGCTCGGACGGAGGCTCTGAAGCTTTCTTT
TRBV6-2/TRBV6-3	.	TRBD2	TRBJ2-1	CASSSELAGGHNEQFF	TGTGCCAGCAGTTCAGAACTAGCGGGGGGTCACAATGAGCAGTTCTTC
TRBV23-1	.	.	TRBJ2-7	CASSQGSSYEQYF	TGCGCCAGCAGTCAAGGGAGCTCCTACGAGCAGTACTTC
TRBV6-6	.	.	TRBJ1-3	CASGRDSGNTIYF	TGTGCCAGCGGACGGGACTCTGGAAACACCATATATTTT
TRBV9	.	TRBD2	TRBJ2-1	CASSVDPSGGIYNEQFF	TGTGCCAGCAGCGTAGACCCTAGCGGGGGGATTTACAATGAGCAGTTCTTC
TRBV9	few	TRBD1	TRBJ1-6	CASSPRTGPNSPLHF	TGTGCCAGCAGCCCCCGGACAGGGCCGAATTCACCCCTCCACTTT